The rows below give T cell receptor beta chains drawn from one sample of a study of Graves' ophthalmopathy and Graves' hyperthyroidism. TCRdb re-called the multiplex PCR reads through MiXCR, storing one row per CDR3 protein. The sample holds some 350,000 distinct CDR3 sequences; about a sixth are singletons and the top ten take approximately 2.4%. Sequenced input: peripheral blood. The receptor set was obtained from an adult woman with stable Graves' hyperthyroidism. The CDR3 runs from the conserved cysteine through the conserved F or W. D genes are given only for firm matches. Expanded clones are given a class, and other clones once, few, many or no size at all.

j_call v_call d_call clone_size cdr3_nt cdr3_aa
TRBJ2-7 TRBV7-9 . . TGTGCCAGCAGCTTGGGGGATGGTTCCGAGCAGTACTTC CASSLGDGSEQYF
TRBJ1-6 TRBV12-3/TRBV12-4 . many TGTGCCAGCAGTTTCTTCGGGTATAATTCACCCCTCCACTTT CASSFFGYNSPLHF
TRBJ2-5 TRBV28 . many TGTGCCAGCAGTTCGGGTAATAGGGGGTACCAAGAGACCCAGTACTTC CASSSGNRGYQETQYF
TRBJ2-7 TRBV29-1 TRBD1 . TGCAGCGTTTGGACAGGGAATAACTACGAGCAGTACTTC CSVWTGNNYEQYF
TRBJ1-1 TRBV28 TRBD1 many TGTGCCAGCAGTCCGGGGTTCTTGGGACAGCGCCTTGAAGCTTTCTTT CASSPGFLGQRLEAFF
TRBJ2-7 TRBV6-2/TRBV6-3 TRBD2 many TGTGCCAGCGCCAGCGGGACTAGCCTTATTACATCCTACGAGCAGTACTTC CASASGTSLITSYEQYF
TRBJ2-7 TRBV19 . many TGTGCCAGTAGTAAGGGAGGAGCGGATGAATCCTACGAGCAGTACTTC CASSKGGADESYEQYF
TRBJ1-1 TRBV5-6 . many TGTGCCAGCAGCTTGGAAGTGGGGCCTGAAGCTTTCTTT CASSLEVGPEAFF
TRBJ2-7 TRBV6-5 TRBD1 many TGTGCCAGCAGCCCCGACAGGGCGGGTTCCTACGAGCAGTACTTC CASSPDRAGSYEQYF
TRBJ1-2 TRBV6-1 TRBD1 many TGTGCCAGCAGACAGGGGGCCGATAACTATGGCTACACCTTC CASRQGADNYGYTF
TRBJ2-3 TRBV4-2 . . TGTGCCAGCAGCCCCCCTAGGTCGGGGCGGATGGCCTCCACAGATACGCAGTATTTT CASSPPRSGRMASTDTQYF
TRBJ1-3 TRBV11-2 . many TGTGCCAGCAGCTTGGAGGGTGAGGAGGGTACAGTCGGAAACACCATATATTTT CASSLEGEEGTVGNTIYF
TRBJ1-2 TRBV6-1 . many TGTGCCAGCCAACCCCGTAGGAGGAGTGACAGCCATTACTTC CASQPRRRSDSHYF
TRBJ2-3 TRBV9 . . TGTGCCAGCAGCTTTGGGACAACCTCCACAGATACGCAGTATTTT CASSFGTTSTDTQYF
TRBJ2-7 TRBV28 . many TGTGCCAGCAGTTTATTTGTCTGGGACGAGCAGTACTTC CASSLFVWDEQYF
TRBJ2-7 TRBV4-1 . few TGCGCCAGCAGCCAATCGGGGGCCTACGAGCAGTACTTC CASSQSGAYEQYF
TRBJ2-7 TRBV27 TRBD2 many TGTGCCAGCGCTACTAGCGGGAGGCCCTACGAGCAGTACTTC CASATSGRPYEQYF
TRBJ2-7 TRBV28 . many TGTGCCAGCAGCCGATCCCGAGGGACCATCGACTTC CASSRSRGTIDF
TRBJ1-5 TRBV12-3/TRBV12-4 . many TGTGCCAGCAGCCGGACCACCGGGGGCCATCAGCCCCAGCATTTT CASSRTTGGHQPQHF
TRBJ2-7 TRBV18 TRBD1 . TGTGCCAGCTCACCCGGGACAGGGTACGGGCAGTACTTC CASSPGTGYGQYF
TRBJ1-5 TRBV12-3/TRBV12-4 TRBD1 many TGTGCCAGCAGTCACCACAGGGGAGGTGAGCCCCAGCATTTT CASSHHRGGEPQHF
TRBJ2-7 TRBV20-1 TRBD1 many TGCAGTGCTCCCGGGACAGGGATCTACGAGCAGTACTTC CSAPGTGIYEQYF
TRBJ1-6 TRBV7-2 . many TGTGCCAGCAGCTTAATGGCCGGACTGGGTTCACCCCTCCACTTT CASSLMAGLGSPLHF
TRBJ2-5 TRBV10-1 TRBD2 many TGCGCCAGCAGTGAGGGGCGGGAGGGCCACAGGGAGACCCAGTACTTC CASSEGREGHRETQYF
TRBJ1-3 TRBV11-1 . . TGTGCCAGCAGTTTAGGGCAGGGCCTCTCTGGAAACACCATATATTTT CASSLGQGLSGNTIYF
TRBJ1-5 TRBV6-5 . many TGTGCCAGCACCTGGATAATGGTGGGTAGCAATCAGCCCCAGCATTTT CASTWIMVGSNQPQHF
TRBJ1-1 TRBV2 . many TGTGCCAGCAGTGCTATGACAGCTCTGAACACTGAAGCTTTCTTT CASSAMTALNTEAFF
TRBJ2-2 TRBV6-2/TRBV6-3 . many TGTGCCAGCAGCAGGGGCGGGTTCGCCGGGGAGCTGTTTTTT CASSRGGFAGELFF
TRBJ1-1 TRBV19 . . TGTGCCAGTACCTACGGGTTCACTGAAGCTTTCTTT CASTYGFTEAFF
TRBJ2-4 TRBV20-1 . many TGCAGTGCTAGGGAGACTGTAGCCAAAAACATTCAGTACTTC CSARETVAKNIQYF